This is a list of T cell receptor beta chains from one sample in a study of shared clonotypes between healthy human individuals. Using immunoSEQ multiplex PCR, the repertoire was profiled, and TCRdb retains in-frame clones only, with some absent. The data hold about 2 million clones, with about 95% observed a single time. What was sequenced was naive CD8+ T cells sorted from blood. The source is a man between 18 and 35 years old in good health. Each CDR3 is given with its conserved first and last residue. The order of the fields is J gene, clone size, D gene, V gene, CDR3 DNA, CDR3 protein. D genes are given only for firm matches. Not all rows give a size; the values are once, few, many and, for expanded clones, a class.

J gene: TRBJ1-5; clone size: -; D gene: TRBD1; V gene: TRBV19; CDR3 DNA: TGTGCCAGTAGTACCTTCGACAGGGTCCGGGGCAATCAGCCCCAGCATTTT; CDR3 protein: CASSTFDRVRGNQPQHF
J gene: TRBJ2-5; clone size: -; D gene: -; V gene: TRBV27; CDR3 DNA: TGTGCCAGCAGTTTATCAATGGGGTTCGGAGAGACCCAGTACTTC; CDR3 protein: CASSLSMGFGETQYF
J gene: TRBJ2-1; clone size: -; D gene: -; V gene: TRBV28; CDR3 DNA: TGTGCCAGCAGTTTAGCCGGAGGGGGTTCTGAGCAGTTCTTC; CDR3 protein: CASSLAGGGSEQFF
J gene: TRBJ2-2; clone size: -; D gene: TRBD2; V gene: TRBV9; CDR3 DNA: TGTGCCAGCAGCGGAATAGCGGGAGAGTTCACCGGGGAGCTGTTTTTT; CDR3 protein: CASSGIAGEFTGELFF
J gene: TRBJ2-5; clone size: -; D gene: -; V gene: TRBV5-4; CDR3 DNA: TGTGCCAGCAGCGCAATACCCGAGGCGGAGACCCAGTACTTC; CDR3 protein: CASSAIPEAETQYF
J gene: TRBJ2-2; clone size: -; D gene: -; V gene: TRBV20-1; CDR3 DNA: TGCAGTGCTTTAAAAACCGGGGAGCTGTTTTTT; CDR3 protein: CSALKTGELFF
J gene: TRBJ2-7; clone size: -; D gene: TRBD2; V gene: TRBV6-7; CDR3 DNA: TGTGCCAGCAGTCCTCTGACTTGTCCAGCGGGGAACGACGAGCAGTACTTC; CDR3 protein: CASSPLTCPAGNDEQYF
J gene: TRBJ1-2; clone size: -; D gene: TRBD1; V gene: TRBV28; CDR3 DNA: TGTGCCAGCAGTTCCAACACCCTCGACAGGGGATGGTATGGCTACACCTTC; CDR3 protein: CASSSNTLDRGWYGYTF
J gene: TRBJ2-7; clone size: -; D gene: TRBD1; V gene: TRBV28; CDR3 DNA: TGTGCCAGCAGTACGGACAGGGGTGACGAGCAGTACTTC; CDR3 protein: CASSTDRGDEQYF
J gene: TRBJ2-7; clone size: -; D gene: -; V gene: TRBV7-8; CDR3 DNA: TGTGCCAGCAGCCCTCAAAAGGGGGAGGGGAATCCGTACGAGCAGTACTTC; CDR3 protein: CASSPQKGEGNPYEQYF
J gene: TRBJ2-2; clone size: -; D gene: TRBD1; V gene: TRBV28; CDR3 DNA: TGTGCCAGCAGGAGACAGGGGGCCTCGGCGGGGGAGCTGTTTTTT; CDR3 protein: CASRRQGASAGELFF
J gene: TRBJ2-2; clone size: -; D gene: -; V gene: TRBV5-4; CDR3 DNA: TGTGCCAGCAGCTTCAGGGGAGGGGACACCGGGGAGCTGTTTTTT; CDR3 protein: CASSFRGGDTGELFF
J gene: TRBJ1-5; clone size: -; D gene: -; V gene: TRBV5-3; CDR3 DNA: TGTGCCAGAAGCCAGGCGTGTGAAAGGCACGATCAGCCCCAGCATTTT; CDR3 protein: CARSQACERHDQPQHF
J gene: TRBJ1-3; clone size: -; D gene: -; V gene: TRBV13; CDR3 DNA: TGTGCCAGCAGCTTAAGAGGGAGCTCTGGAAACACCATATATTTT; CDR3 protein: CASSLRGSSGNTIYF
J gene: TRBJ2-2; clone size: -; D gene: -; V gene: TRBV6-5; CDR3 DNA: TGTGCCAGCACAGGAGAGGCCGGGGAGCTGTTTTTT; CDR3 protein: CASTGEAGELFF
J gene: TRBJ2-1; clone size: -; D gene: -; V gene: TRBV5-4; CDR3 DNA: TGTGCCAGCAGCTTGGCCGGCCTCATACACCAAGACGGCTCCTACAATGAGCAGTTCTTC; CDR3 protein: CASSLAGLIHQDGSYNEQFF
J gene: TRBJ2-3; clone size: -; D gene: -; V gene: TRBV7-9; CDR3 DNA: TGTGCCAGCAGCGGGGGGCTAACAGATACGCAGTATTTT; CDR3 protein: CASSGGLTDTQYF
J gene: TRBJ2-3; clone size: -; D gene: TRBD2; V gene: TRBV5-1; CDR3 DNA: TGCGCCAGCAGCTTGTCGGGAGGGGAGGCAGATACGCAGTATTTT; CDR3 protein: CASSLSGGEADTQYF
J gene: TRBJ1-5; clone size: -; D gene: -; V gene: TRBV25-1; CDR3 DNA: TGTGCCAGCAGTGAAAATAGGGGTAGGCAGCCCCAGCATTTT; CDR3 protein: CASSENRGRQPQHF
J gene: TRBJ2-1; clone size: -; D gene: TRBD2; V gene: TRBV30; CDR3 DNA: TGTGCCTGGGGGGGACTAGCGGCATACAATGAGCAGTTCTTC; CDR3 protein: CAWGGLAAYNEQFF
J gene: TRBJ2-7; clone size: -; D gene: -; V gene: TRBV15; CDR3 DNA: TGTGCCACCAGCAAAGGGGTCCCATCCTTGGAGCAGTACTTC; CDR3 protein: CATSKGVPSLEQYF
J gene: TRBJ2-5; clone size: -; D gene: -; V gene: TRBV6-5; CDR3 DNA: TGTGCCAGCAGTTACTCGAATTTGGGGACCCAGTACTTC; CDR3 protein: CASSYSNLGTQYF
J gene: TRBJ1-5; clone size: -; D gene: -; V gene: TRBV6-5; CDR3 DNA: TGTGCCAGCAGACCTCTCATTAGCAATCAGCCCCAGCATTTT; CDR3 protein: CASRPLISNQPQHF
J gene: TRBJ2-7; clone size: once; D gene: -; V gene: TRBV10-3; CDR3 DNA: TGTGCCATCAGTATTATACTACAGGGAGGGAACGAGCAGTACTTC; CDR3 protein: CAISIILQGGNEQYF
J gene: TRBJ2-7; clone size: -; D gene: -; V gene: TRBV27; CDR3 DNA: TGTGCCAGCAGTCCCCTAGGAGGGTTGTACGAGCAGTACTTC; CDR3 protein: CASSPLGGLYEQYF
J gene: TRBJ1-5; clone size: few; D gene: -; V gene: TRBV19; CDR3 DNA: TGTGCCAGTAGTATGTGGGATCAGCCCCAGCATTTT; CDR3 protein: CASSMWDQPQHF
J gene: TRBJ1-5; clone size: few; D gene: -; V gene: TRBV6-1; CDR3 DNA: TGTGCCAGCAGTGAAGTTGGCAGGGTCAATCAGCCCCAGCATTTT; CDR3 protein: CASSEVGRVNQPQHF
J gene: TRBJ2-1; clone size: -; D gene: TRBD2; V gene: TRBV28; CDR3 DNA: TGTGCCAGCAGGGCCCGGACTAGCGGGGGATTCAATGAGCAGTTCTTC; CDR3 protein: CASRARTSGGFNEQFF
J gene: TRBJ1-5; clone size: once; D gene: TRBD1; V gene: TRBV19; CDR3 DNA: TGTGCCAGTAGTCCGGAACAGGGGGCAGGTCAGCCCCAGCATTTT; CDR3 protein: CASSPEQGAGQPQHF
J gene: TRBJ1-1; clone size: -; D gene: -; V gene: TRBV28; CDR3 DNA: TGTGCCAGCAGTTTATTTGGGGAAGTGGCTTTCTTT; CDR3 protein: CASSLFGEVAFF
J gene: TRBJ1-5; clone size: -; D gene: -; V gene: TRBV13; CDR3 DNA: TGTGCCAGCAGCTTGTCCGGCAATCAGCCCCAGCATTTT; CDR3 protein: CASSLSGNQPQHF
J gene: TRBJ1-2; clone size: -; D gene: -; V gene: TRBV10-3; CDR3 DNA: TGTGCCATCAGTGAAGGGACGTTGCATGGCTACACCTTC; CDR3 protein: CAISEGTLHGYTF
J gene: TRBJ2-5; clone size: -; D gene: -; V gene: TRBV2; CDR3 DNA: TGTGCCAGCAGTGAAGCGCGGGACAGTCAAGAGACCCAGTACTTC; CDR3 protein: CASSEARDSQETQYF
J gene: TRBJ2-6; clone size: -; D gene: -; V gene: TRBV14; CDR3 DNA: TGTGCCAGCAGCCAAGCTGGGGCTGGGGCCAACGTCCTGACTTTC; CDR3 protein: CASSQAGAGANVLTF
J gene: TRBJ1-2; clone size: -; D gene: TRBD1; V gene: TRBV25-1; CDR3 DNA: TGTGCCAGCAGGAGCACCGGGACAGACAACTATGGCTACACCTTC; CDR3 protein: CASRSTGTDNYGYTF
J gene: TRBJ2-1; clone size: -; D gene: -; V gene: TRBV7-9; CDR3 DNA: TGTGCCAGCAGCTTGGTCAGGGATAATGAGCAGTTCTTC; CDR3 protein: CASSLVRDNEQFF
J gene: TRBJ1-2; clone size: -; D gene: -; V gene: TRBV9; CDR3 DNA: TGTGCCAGCAGCGTGACCATGGGCACCAACCCGGATGGCTACACCTTC; CDR3 protein: CASSVTMGTNPDGYTF
J gene: TRBJ2-2; clone size: -; D gene: -; V gene: TRBV6-1; CDR3 DNA: TGTGCCAGCAGTGAATACGGTAGATGGACAGAAAACACCGGGGAGCTGTTTTTT; CDR3 protein: CASSEYGRWTENTGELFF
J gene: TRBJ2-1; clone size: -; D gene: TRBD1; V gene: TRBV30; CDR3 DNA: TGTGCCTGGGAACAGGGGAACCCCTACAATGAGCAGTTCTTC; CDR3 protein: CAWEQGNPYNEQFF
J gene: TRBJ2-2; clone size: -; D gene: TRBD2; V gene: TRBV5-6; CDR3 DNA: TGTGCCAGCAGCCCGGCAGTGGTAGCGGGAGTGTACACCGGGGAGCTGTTTTTT; CDR3 protein: CASSPAVVAGVYTGELFF